This T cell receptor (beta chain) was observed in a study of CD8+ T cells in alopecia areata. Notes on the study in general: Lesional scalp, notably in alopecia totalis/universalis, had clonality above that of normal scalp.

Concerning this clone: Its antigen is not identified.

Extracted from the samples, RNA was reverse transcribed into cDNA to serve as the sequencing template. Assay used: immunoSEQ multiplex PCR; TCRdb lists only in-frame clones, some missing. The data contain roughly 120,000 clones, roughly 69% of them singletons. This CDR3 spans 15 amino acids. V gave up 4 bases and J gave up 3 bases, with 15 bases separating them. CDR1 and CDR2 from the germline V gene are WSHSY and SAAADI. The chain couples TRBV10-2 to TRBJ1-2; D is possibly TRBD1 (5 bases). Sequenced: CD4+ T cells sorted from blood. This sequence originates from a human donor in good health. The CDR3 DNA reads as TGCGCCAGCAGTGGCCCAGACAGATCTTACTATGGCTACACCTTC. It yields the protein CASSGPDRSYYGYTF.